This T cell receptor (beta chain) is drawn from a study of cytomegalovirus exposure and HLA in healthy donors. Concerning this clone itself: Its antigen is as yet unknown.

Findings and limits, study-wide: TCR sequences were mostly rare, though some public TCRs occurred in many donors. There were a few CMV-associated chains whose specificity for CMV antigens was confirmed in vitro. Overall, approximately 180 TCR beta chains were annotated as cytomegalovirus-associated.

This CDR3 region has 11 residues. Germline loops: CDR1 SGHTS, CDR2 YDEGEE. Trimming removed 3 bases at V and 7 bases at J, with 8 bases between. Assay used: immunoSEQ multiplex PCR; TCRdb lists only in-frame clones, some missing. The sample holds about 130,000 clones; around 80% are singletons and the top ten take roughly 30%. Sequenced material: PBMCs. The sequence was collected from a young man in good health and CMV-seropositive. J is TRBJ2-7 and V is TRBV5-8; D remains unclear. The chain's CDR3 is CASSSGFEQYF. CDR3 in DNA: TGTGCCAGCAGCTCCGGTTTTGAGCAGTACTTC.